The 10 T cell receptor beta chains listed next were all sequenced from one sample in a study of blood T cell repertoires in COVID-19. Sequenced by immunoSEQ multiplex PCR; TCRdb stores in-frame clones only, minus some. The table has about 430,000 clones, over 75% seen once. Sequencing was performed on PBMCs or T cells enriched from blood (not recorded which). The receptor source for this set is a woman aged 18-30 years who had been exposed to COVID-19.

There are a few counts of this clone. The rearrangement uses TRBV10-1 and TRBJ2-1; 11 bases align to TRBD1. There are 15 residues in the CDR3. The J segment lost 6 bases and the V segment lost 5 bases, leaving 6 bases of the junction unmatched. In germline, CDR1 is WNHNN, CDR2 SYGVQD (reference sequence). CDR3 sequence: CASSRAGTGGNEQFF. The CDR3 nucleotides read TGCGCCAGCAGTCGAGCCGGGACAGGGGGCAATGAGCAGTTCTTC.

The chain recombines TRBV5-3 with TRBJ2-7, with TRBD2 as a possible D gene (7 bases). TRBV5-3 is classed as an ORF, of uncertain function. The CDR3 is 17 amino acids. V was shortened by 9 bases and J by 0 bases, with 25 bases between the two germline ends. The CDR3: CAISNKDAGASSYEQYF. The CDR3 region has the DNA TGTGCCATTTCCAACAAAGATGCGGGGGCTAGCTCCTACGAGCAGTACTTC.

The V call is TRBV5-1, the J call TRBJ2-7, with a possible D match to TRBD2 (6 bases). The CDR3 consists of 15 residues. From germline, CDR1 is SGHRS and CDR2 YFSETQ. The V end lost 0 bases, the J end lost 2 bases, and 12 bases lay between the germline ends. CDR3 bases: TGCGCCAGCAGCTTGGATCGGGAGATCCCCTACGAGCAGTACTTC. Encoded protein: CASSLDREIPYEQYF.

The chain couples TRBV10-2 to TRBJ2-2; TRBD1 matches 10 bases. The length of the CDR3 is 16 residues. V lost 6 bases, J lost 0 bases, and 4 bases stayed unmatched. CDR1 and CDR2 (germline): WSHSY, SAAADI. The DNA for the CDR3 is TGCGCCAGCAGAGACAGGGGGCGCGCGAACACCGGGGAGCTGTTTTTT. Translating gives CASRDRGRANTGELFF.

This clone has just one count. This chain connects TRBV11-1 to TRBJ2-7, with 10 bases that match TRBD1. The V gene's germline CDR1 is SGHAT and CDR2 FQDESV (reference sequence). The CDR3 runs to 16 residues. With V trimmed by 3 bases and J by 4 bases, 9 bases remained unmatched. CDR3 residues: CASSLAPGQGSYEQYF. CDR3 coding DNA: TGTGCCAGCAGCTTGGCCCCGGGACAGGGGTCTTACGAGCAGTACTTC.

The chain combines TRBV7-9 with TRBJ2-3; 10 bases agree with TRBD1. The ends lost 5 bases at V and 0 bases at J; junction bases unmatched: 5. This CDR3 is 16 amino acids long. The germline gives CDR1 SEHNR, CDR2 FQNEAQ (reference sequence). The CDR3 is CASSRDRGTSTDTQYF. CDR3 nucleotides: TGTGCCAGCAGCCGGGACAGGGGCACTAGCACAGATACGCAGTATTTT.

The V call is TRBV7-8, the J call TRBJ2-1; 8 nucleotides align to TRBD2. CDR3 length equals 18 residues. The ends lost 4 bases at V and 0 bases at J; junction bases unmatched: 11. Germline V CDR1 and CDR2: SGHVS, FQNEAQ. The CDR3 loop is CASSSLSGGPSSYNEQFF. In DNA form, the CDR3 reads TGTGCCAGCAGCTCACTAAGCGGGGGTCCGAGCTCCTACAATGAGCAGTTCTTC.

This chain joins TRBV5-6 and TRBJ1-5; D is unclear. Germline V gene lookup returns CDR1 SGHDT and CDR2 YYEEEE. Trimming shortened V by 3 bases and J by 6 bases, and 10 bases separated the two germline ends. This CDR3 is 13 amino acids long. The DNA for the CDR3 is TGTGCCAGCAGCTCGAATCCGGGTCAGCCCCAGCATTTT. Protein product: CASSSNPGQPQHF.

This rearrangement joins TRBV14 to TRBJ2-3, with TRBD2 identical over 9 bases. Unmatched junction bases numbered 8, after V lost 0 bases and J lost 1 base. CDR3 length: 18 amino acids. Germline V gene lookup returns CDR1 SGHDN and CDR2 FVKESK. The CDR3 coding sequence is TGTGCCAGCAGCCAAGATCTGGCTAGCGGGATTCGCACAGATACGCAGTATTTT. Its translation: CASSQDLASGIRTDTQYF.

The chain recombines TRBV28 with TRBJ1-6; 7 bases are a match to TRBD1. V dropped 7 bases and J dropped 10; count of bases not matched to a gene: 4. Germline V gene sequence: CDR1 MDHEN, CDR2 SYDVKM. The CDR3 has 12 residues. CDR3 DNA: TGTGCCAGCAAGGGGGCCCACTCACCCCTCCACTTT. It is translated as CASKGAHSPLHF.